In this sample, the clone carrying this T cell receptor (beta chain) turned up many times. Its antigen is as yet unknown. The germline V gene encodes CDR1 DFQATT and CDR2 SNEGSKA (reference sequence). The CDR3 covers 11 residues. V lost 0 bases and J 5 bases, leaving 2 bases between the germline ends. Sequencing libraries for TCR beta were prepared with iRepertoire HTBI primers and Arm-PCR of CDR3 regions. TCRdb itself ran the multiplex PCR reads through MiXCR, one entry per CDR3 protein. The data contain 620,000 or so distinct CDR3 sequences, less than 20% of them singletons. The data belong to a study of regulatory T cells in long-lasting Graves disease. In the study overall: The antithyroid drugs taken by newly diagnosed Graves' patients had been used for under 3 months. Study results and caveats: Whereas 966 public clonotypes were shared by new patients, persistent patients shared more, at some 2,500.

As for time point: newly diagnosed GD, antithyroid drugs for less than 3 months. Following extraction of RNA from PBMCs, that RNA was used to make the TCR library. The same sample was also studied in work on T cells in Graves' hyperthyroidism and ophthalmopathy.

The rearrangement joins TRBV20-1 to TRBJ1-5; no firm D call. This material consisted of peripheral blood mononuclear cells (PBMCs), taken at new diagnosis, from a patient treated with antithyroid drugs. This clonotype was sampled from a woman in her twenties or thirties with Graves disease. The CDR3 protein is CSARDHQPQHF. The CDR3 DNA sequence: TGCAGTGCTAGAGATCATCAGCCCCAGCATTTT.